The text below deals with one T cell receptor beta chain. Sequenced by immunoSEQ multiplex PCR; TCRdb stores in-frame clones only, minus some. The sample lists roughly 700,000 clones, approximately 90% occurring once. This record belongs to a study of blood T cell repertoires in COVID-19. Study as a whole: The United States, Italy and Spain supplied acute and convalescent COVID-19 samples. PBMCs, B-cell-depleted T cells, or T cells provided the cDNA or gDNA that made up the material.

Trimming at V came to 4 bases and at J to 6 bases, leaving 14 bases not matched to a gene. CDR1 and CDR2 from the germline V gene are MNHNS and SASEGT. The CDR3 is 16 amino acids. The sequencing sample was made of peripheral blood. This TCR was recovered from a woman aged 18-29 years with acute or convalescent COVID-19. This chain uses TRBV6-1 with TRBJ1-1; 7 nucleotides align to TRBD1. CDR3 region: CASSGYLRTGEAEAFF. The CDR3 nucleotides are TGTGCCAGCAGTGGATATCTACGCACAGGGGAGGCTGAAGCTTTCTTT.